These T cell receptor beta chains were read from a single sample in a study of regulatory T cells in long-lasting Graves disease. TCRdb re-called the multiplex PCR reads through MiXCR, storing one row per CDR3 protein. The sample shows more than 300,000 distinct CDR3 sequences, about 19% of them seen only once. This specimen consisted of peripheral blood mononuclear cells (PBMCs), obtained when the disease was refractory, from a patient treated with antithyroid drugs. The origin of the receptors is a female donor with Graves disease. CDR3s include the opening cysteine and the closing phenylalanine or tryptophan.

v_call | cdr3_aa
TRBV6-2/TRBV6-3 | CASSYSIDSGKGANVLTF
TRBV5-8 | CASSLARTSGGGETQYF
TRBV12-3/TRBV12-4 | CATLKQGFMNTEAFF
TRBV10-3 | CAISDKFQDGYTF
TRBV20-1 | CSASDHYEQYF
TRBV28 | CASSTGGENSPLHF
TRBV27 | CASTGRGVRETQYF
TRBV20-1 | CSARAPRRGGTEAFF
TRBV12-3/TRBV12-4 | CASKSSSYNSPLHF
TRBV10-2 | CASSERTETNEKLFF
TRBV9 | CASSAGDSLNQPQHF
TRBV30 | CAWAPPRGLGANYGYTF
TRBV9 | CASSGRGVSSGANVLTF
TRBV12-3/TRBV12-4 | CASSFEFSYNEQFF